The present T cell receptor (beta chain) was sequenced within a study of identical twins. Overall study findings and caveats: With abundant cord blood beta clonotypes, insertions were fewer; memory repertoires showed no such pattern.

The sample holds many counts of this clonotype. Its specificity is not known. One end of the junction does not line up with germline, which may come from a read error. TCRdb re-analysed the 5' RACE reads in MiXCR, keeping a single row per CDR3 protein. Of about 470,000 distinct CDR3 sequences listed, 20% to 30% are singletons. The CDR3 sequence is 13 residues long. Germline V lookup: CDR1 SGHRS, CDR2 YFSETQ. These sequences were also reported in another study, on T cells expressing NK-cell markers. That report notes: It was sorted CD3+CD56-NKG2C+, CD3+CD56+NKG2C- and CD3+CD56+NKG2C+ T cells that provided the TCR beta repertoires. These clonotypes additionally ranked first within the CD3+CD56-NKG2C+ fraction of four donors.

The TCR comes from a woman younger than 35 in good health. The chain employs TRBV5-1 and TRBJ1-1; D gene uncertain. The sample taken for sequencing was CD4+ T cells sorted from blood. The CDR3 region is CASSLVGDTEAFF. CDR3 nucleotide sequence: TGTGCCAGCAGCTTAGTCGGGGACACTGAAGCTTTCTTT.